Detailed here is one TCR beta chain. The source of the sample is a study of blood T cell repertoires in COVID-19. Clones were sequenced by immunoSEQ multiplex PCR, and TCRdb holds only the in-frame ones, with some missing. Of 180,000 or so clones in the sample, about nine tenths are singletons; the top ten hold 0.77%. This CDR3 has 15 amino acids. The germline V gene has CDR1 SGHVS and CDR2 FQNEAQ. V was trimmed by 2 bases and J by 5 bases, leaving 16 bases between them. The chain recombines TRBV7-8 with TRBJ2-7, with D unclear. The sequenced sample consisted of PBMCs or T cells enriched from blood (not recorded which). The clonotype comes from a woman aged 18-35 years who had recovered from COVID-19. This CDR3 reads CASSLSSRLNDEQYF. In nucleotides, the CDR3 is TGTGCCAGCAGCTTAAGTTCGCGACTGAATGACGAGCAGTACTTC.